The next 29 T cell receptor beta chains were all read from a single sample in a study of blood T cell repertoires in COVID-19. TCRdb's copy holds only in-frame clones and misses some; the assay was immunoSEQ multiplex PCR. The table shows 200,000 to 250,000 clones, with about 88% occurring only once. Sequenced material: peripheral blood. The source is a man aged 45-65 years with COVID-19, enrolled during active disease.

The chain combines TRBV6-5 with TRBJ1-2; D is undetermined. Between the trimmed V and J ends, which lost 8 bases and 2 bases, there was a span of 15 bases. The germline CDR1 and CDR2 sequences are MNHEY and SVGAGI. This CDR3 comprises 14 residues. CDR3 residues: CASGSEGGNYGYTF. In DNA form, the CDR3 reads TGTGCCAGCGGCAGCGAGGGCGGAAACTATGGCTACACCTTC.

The chain couples TRBV12-3 or TRBV12-4 to TRBJ1-5; no definite D call. The CDR3 sequence is 13 residues long. The germline V and J ends were trimmed by 6 bases and 2 bases, with 8 bases remaining between them. CDR3 in DNA: TGTGCCAGCAGAGCAGGTGGCAATCAGCCCCAGCATTTT. Its translation: CASRAGGNQPQHF.

This clone was counted only a few times. The V call is TRBV3-1 (or the pseudogene TRBV3-2), the J call TRBJ1-5; no definite D call. Trimming removed 6 bases from V and 1 base from J, with 13 bases in between. This CDR3 has 15 residues. The germline V gene encodes CDR1 LGHDT and CDR2 YNNKEL (reference sequence). The CDR3 nucleotides are TGTGCCAGCAGTCATAGCGGCGGAAGCAATCAGCCCCAGCATTTT. The encoded protein is CASSHSGGSNQPQHF.

The V gene is TRBV29-1, the J gene TRBJ2-3, with 8 bases lining up with TRBD2. The CDR3 contains 15 residues. Germline CDR1 reads SQVTM; CDR2 reads ANQGSEA. V lost 7 bases to trimming and J lost 4 bases; unmatched junction nucleotides: 13. CDR3: CSGKMGLGEADTQYF. In DNA form, the CDR3 reads TGCAGCGGGAAGATGGGACTAGGGGAGGCAGATACGCAGTATTTT.

This clone was seen just once. V is TRBV10-3 and J is TRBJ2-7, with D tentatively TRBD2 (5 bases). Trimming shortened V by 3 bases and J by 2 bases, and 14 bases separated the two germline ends. CDR3 length: 15 amino acids. The V gene's germline CDR1 is ENHRY and CDR2 SYGVKD. The CDR3 bases are TGTGCCATCAGTGATTCCCCACCAGCGGCCTACGAGCAGTACTTC. Translated: CAISDSPPAAYEQYF.

This chain joins TRBV2 and TRBJ1-5; 7 nucleotides agree with TRBD1. The V gene's germline CDR1 is SNHLY and CDR2 FYNNEI. V was clipped by 8 bases and J by 2 bases; unmatched bases: 6. The CDR3 extends over 14 amino acids. The DNA for the CDR3 is TGTGCCAGCCAGAGGGGGCGGGGCAATCAGCCCCAGCATTTT. It codes for CASQRGRGNQPQHF.

The J gene is TRBJ1-2, the V gene TRBV14, with D perhaps TRBD1 (5 bases). The V and J ends lost 4 bases and 4 bases respectively, with 25 bases between them. Germline lookup yields CDR1 SGHDN and CDR2 FVKESK. This CDR3 contains 18 residues. Here the CDR3 DNA reads TGTGCCAGCAGCCCCTCACCGGGACTTTCATCCTCAACCTATGGCTACACCTTC. This translates into CASSPSPGLSSSTYGYTF.

This clone showed up just once. The chain links TRBV2 to TRBJ2-3; TRBD1 might be the D (6 bases). The CDR3 sequence is 11 residues long. The ends were cut back, 10 bases at V and 5 bases at J, with 10 bases in the middle. Germline values: CDR1 SNHLY, CDR2 FYNNEI. As DNA, the CDR3 is TGTGCCAACCCGACAGGAGATACGCAGTATTTT. It encodes CANPTGDTQYF. The variable domain in full, with the rest retrieved from reference TRBV2 and TRBJ2-3, is EPEVTQTPSHQVTQMGQEVILRCVPISNHLYFYWYRQILGQKVEFLVSFYNNEISEKSEIFDDQFSVERPDGSNFTLKIRSTKLEDSAMYFCANPTGDTQYFGPGTRLTVL.

In DNA, the CDR3 is TGTGCCAGCAGCTCGGACAGGGGCCGCATCTATGGCTACACCTTC. Protein sequence: CASSSDRGRIYGYTF. J is TRBJ1-2 and V is TRBV7-8, with 9 bases fitting TRBD1. Losses at the gene ends were 4 bases for V and 4 bases for J; bases not matched to a gene: 7. Germline values: CDR1 SGHVS, CDR2 FQNEAQ. This CDR3 region has 15 residues.

This chain joins TRBV7-8 and TRBJ1-1; 8 bases are shared with TRBD1. The ends lost 7 bases at V and 6 bases at J; junction bases unmatched: 16. The CDR3 is 16 residues long. The germline gives CDR1 SGHVS, CDR2 FQNEAQ. The CDR3, as DNA: TGTGCCAGCACCCGCCCCGCGACAGGGGCAGCCGCTGAAGCTTTCTTT. Translating it yields CASTRPATGAAAEAFF.

The J gene is TRBJ2-7, the V gene TRBV27; 9 nucleotides agree with TRBD2. The CDR3 covers 15 residues. Germline lookup yields CDR1 MNHEY and CDR2 SMNVEV (reference sequence). V lost 6 bases and J lost 4; bases outside the gene matches: 10. The CDR3 DNA follows: TGTGCCAGCAGGTTAGCGGGGGCCTCGCTTTACGAGCAGTACTTC. It yields the protein CASRLAGASLYEQYF.

V gene TRBV7-9 combines with J gene TRBJ2-3; 9 positions match TRBD2. Per the germline V gene, CDR1 is SEHNR and CDR2 is FQNEAQ (reference sequence). Trimming cost V 5 bases and J 2 bases; bases outside gene matches: 11. The CDR3 loop spans 17 amino acids. The CDR3 nucleotides are TGTGCCAGCAGCCGCGGGGGCGGGGGGGTCTACACAGATACGCAGTATTTT. Translated: CASSRGGGGVYTDTQYF.

The chain carries TRBV3-1 (or the pseudogene TRBV3-2) and TRBJ2-7, with 8 bases aligning to TRBD2. Germline V lookup: CDR1 LGHDT, CDR2 YNNKEL (reference sequence). The CDR3 has 14 residues. The trim removed 0 bases at V and 7 bases at J, leaving 5 bases unmatched. The CDR3 DNA reads as TGTGCCAGCAGCCAAGATGGTAGCGGGACTGAGCAGTACTTC. Translated, it gives CASSQDGSGTEQYF.

The CDR3 region has the DNA TGTGCCAGCAGTGCCCGGGGGGCTACCCTCGAGCAGTACTTC. Translated: CASSARGATLEQYF. This chain joins TRBV27 and TRBJ2-7; a weak D match, TRBD2 (7 bases). V was shortened by 5 bases and J by 6 bases, with 17 bases between the two germline ends. This CDR3 contains 14 residues. Germline CDR1 and CDR2: MNHEY and SMNVEV (reference sequence).

The V call is TRBV27, the J call TRBJ2-7; 8 bases fit TRBD2. The CDR3 has 13 amino acids. CDR1 is MNHEY, CDR2 SMNVEV, per germline (reference sequence). V shed 10 bases and J 0 bases; nucleotides not matched to a gene: 5. CDR3 protein: CATHSGDSYEQYF. The CDR3 region has the DNA TGTGCCACCCATAGCGGGGACTCCTACGAGCAGTACTTC.

The chain combines TRBV29-1 with TRBJ2-5, with 7 positions matching TRBD1. Germline CDR1 and CDR2: SQVTM and ANQGSEA. The CDR3 is 12 amino acids. V lost 7 bases to trimming and J lost 7 bases; unmatched junction nucleotides: 9. The CDR3 region has the DNA TGCAGCGCCCGACAGGGCCGCGGGACCCAGTACTTC. It is translated as CSARQGRGTQYF.

V usage is TRBV2 and J usage is TRBJ2-1; D is unclear. Germline loops: CDR1 SNHLY, CDR2 FYNNEI. Deletions cut 5 bases from V and 0 bases from J, with 8 bases between. This CDR3 is 14 amino acids long. The CDR3 is CASSQASSYNEQFF. The CDR3 DNA sequence: TGTGCCAGCAGTCAGGCGAGCTCCTACAATGAGCAGTTCTTC.

This clone was picked up one time. The rearrangement joins TRBV10-3 to TRBJ1-2; the D is unclear. V lost 0 bases and J 7 bases, leaving 12 bases between the germline ends. CDR3 size: 14 residues. Germline CDR1 reads ENHRY; CDR2 reads SYGVKD. The chain's CDR3 is CAISESPEQRGYTF. CDR3 coding DNA: TGTGCCATCAGTGAGTCGCCAGAACAACGTGGCTACACCTTC.

The chain carries TRBV4-1 and TRBJ2-7, with D possibly TRBD2 on 6 matching bases. CDR3 length: 16 amino acids. With 0 bases removed from V and 0 bases from J, the gap between germline ends came to 12 bases. CDR1 is MGHRA and CDR2 is YSYEKL in the germline V gene. The CDR3 sequence is CASSQEVADSSYEQYF. The CDR3 DNA reads TGCGCCAGCAGCCAAGAAGTAGCGGATAGCTCCTACGAGCAGTACTTC.

CDR3 DNA sequence: TGCGCCAGCAGCCAGGAACTACAGGTCGTGAACACTGAAGCTTTCTTT. Residues: CASSQELQVVNTEAFF. This sequence joins TRBV4-3 and TRBJ1-1; possibly TRBD1 for D (5 bases). CDR1 is LGHNA and CDR2 is YSLEER in the germline V gene. Deletions cut 3 bases from V and 0 bases from J, with 14 bases between. The CDR3 has 16 amino acids.

The gene calls are TRBV7-6 and TRBJ2-1; 8 bases line up with TRBD2. This CDR3 comprises 16 residues. The germline CDR1 and CDR2 sequences are SGHVS and FNYEAQ. V lost 1 base, J lost 6 bases, and 8 bases stayed unmatched. This CDR3 reads CASSLETGGFFNEQFF. CDR3 DNA sequence: TGTGCCAGCAGCTTAGAGACGGGGGGGTTCTTCAATGAGCAGTTCTTC.

The J gene is TRBJ2-7, the V gene TRBV11-2; the match to TRBD2 covers 8 bases. This CDR3 has 15 residues. The V gene end was trimmed by 5 bases and the J gene end by 0 bases; junction bases not matched to a gene: 6. The germline V gene has CDR1 SGHAT and CDR2 FQNNGV. This CDR3 is CASSPPGGASYEQYF. The CDR3 DNA follows: TGTGCCAGCAGCCCCCCGGGGGGGGCCTCCTACGAGCAGTACTTC.

The chain is built from TRBV5-1 and TRBJ2-2; no reliable D call. Trimming took off 0 bases at V and 5 bases at J, with 5 bases between the two ends. CDR3 length: 13 residues. Per the germline V gene, CDR1 is SGHRS and CDR2 is YFSETQ. The CDR3 DNA reads TGCGCCAGCAGCTTGGTCAGTACCGGGGAGCTGTTTTTT. This gives the protein CASSLVSTGELFF.

This sequence joins TRBV6-1 and TRBJ1-2, with D maybe TRBD1 (5 bases). The germline V gene has CDR1 MNHNS and CDR2 SASEGT. The V end lost 0 bases, the J end lost 0 bases, and 8 bases lay between the germline ends. The CDR3 extends over 15 amino acids. CDR3 sequence reads: CASSEAGAANYGYTF. CDR3 nucleotide sequence: TGTGCCAGCAGTGAAGCAGGGGCGGCTAACTATGGCTACACCTTC.

V and J are TRBV30 and TRBJ2-1; D ambiguous. V was pared by 1 base and J by 0 bases, with 4 bases between. The CDR3 is 13 residues long. Germline CDR1 is GTSNPN and CDR2 is SVGIG (reference sequence). The CDR3 nucleotides are TGTGCCTGGAGTGACACCTCCTACAATGAGCAGTTCTTC. Translation gives CAWSDTSYNEQFF.

This clone was counted a single time. The chain employs TRBV7-8 and TRBJ2-2; 8 bases map to TRBD1. There are 16 residues in the CDR3. The V gene end was trimmed by 4 bases and the J gene end by 0 bases; junction bases not matched to a gene: 4. CDR1 and CDR2 (germline): SGHVS, FQNEAQ. The CDR3 DNA is TGTGCCAGCAGCTCAGACAGGGGTCCGAACACCGGGGAGCTGTTTTTT. Translating gives CASSSDRGPNTGELFF.

This rearrangement joins TRBV19 to TRBJ1-4, with TRBD1 matching over 10 bases. Looked up from germline, CDR1 is LNHDA and CDR2 is SQIVND (reference sequence). The CDR3 extends over 17 amino acids. V lost 9 bases to trimming and J lost 4 bases; unmatched junction nucleotides: 14. CDR3 nucleotides: TGTGCCAGCCGCGACCTCAGGACAGGGGGACTTAATGAAAAACTGTTTTTT. Translation: CASRDLRTGGLNEKLFF.

This clone was counted once. The rearrangement uses TRBV6-5 and TRBJ1-1, with 10 bases that match TRBD1. V was clipped by 6 bases and J by 4 bases; unmatched bases: 5. This CDR3 spans 14 amino acids. Germline V gene data show CDR1 as MNHEY and CDR2 as SVGAGI. CDR3 bases: TGTGCCAGCAGGGGACAGGGGCGGAGCACTGAAGCTTTCTTT. It encodes CASRGQGRSTEAFF.

V usage is TRBV29-1 and J usage is TRBJ2-1, with TRBD2 matching over 7 bases. J was trimmed by 12 bases and V by 7 bases; bases with no gene match: 12. The CDR3 consists of 12 residues. The germline V gene encodes CDR1 SQVTM and CDR2 ANQGSEA. The CDR3 DNA sequence: TGCAGCGCCTCGGGACCCCCGGGAGGGCAGTTCTTC. This translates into CSASGPPGGQFF.